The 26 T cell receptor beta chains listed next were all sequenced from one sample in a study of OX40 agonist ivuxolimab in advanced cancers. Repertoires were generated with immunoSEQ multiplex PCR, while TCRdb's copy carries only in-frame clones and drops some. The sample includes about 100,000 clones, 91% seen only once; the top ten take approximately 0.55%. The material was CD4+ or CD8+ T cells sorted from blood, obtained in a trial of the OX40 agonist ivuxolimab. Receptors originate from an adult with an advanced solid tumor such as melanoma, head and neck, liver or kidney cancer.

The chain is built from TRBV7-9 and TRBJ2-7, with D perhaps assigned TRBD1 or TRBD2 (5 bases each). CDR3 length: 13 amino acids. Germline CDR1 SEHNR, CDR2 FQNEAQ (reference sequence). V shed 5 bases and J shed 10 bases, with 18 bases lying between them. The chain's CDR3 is CASSNPGTLIQYF. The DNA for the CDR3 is TGTGCCAGCAGCAACCCCGGGACCCTAATCCAGTACTTC.

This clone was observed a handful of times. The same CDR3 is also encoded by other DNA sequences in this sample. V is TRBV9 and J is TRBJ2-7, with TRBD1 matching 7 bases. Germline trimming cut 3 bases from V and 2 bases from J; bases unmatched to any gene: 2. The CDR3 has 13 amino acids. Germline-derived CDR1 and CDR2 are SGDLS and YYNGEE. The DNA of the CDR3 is TGTGCCAGCAGCGGTCAGGGGGCCTACGAGCAGTACTTC. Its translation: CASSGQGAYEQYF.

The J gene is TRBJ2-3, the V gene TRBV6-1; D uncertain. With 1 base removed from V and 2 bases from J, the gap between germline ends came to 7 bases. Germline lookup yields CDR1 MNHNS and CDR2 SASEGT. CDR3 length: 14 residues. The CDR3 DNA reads TGTGCCAGCAGTGAAGTGAGATTCACAGATACGCAGTATTTT. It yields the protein CASSEVRFTDTQYF.

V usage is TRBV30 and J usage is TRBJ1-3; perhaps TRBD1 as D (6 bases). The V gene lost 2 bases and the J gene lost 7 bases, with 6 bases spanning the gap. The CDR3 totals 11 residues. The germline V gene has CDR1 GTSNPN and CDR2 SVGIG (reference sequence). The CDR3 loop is CAWSTGNTIYF. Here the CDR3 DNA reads TGTGCCTGGAGTACAGGGAACACCATATATTTT.

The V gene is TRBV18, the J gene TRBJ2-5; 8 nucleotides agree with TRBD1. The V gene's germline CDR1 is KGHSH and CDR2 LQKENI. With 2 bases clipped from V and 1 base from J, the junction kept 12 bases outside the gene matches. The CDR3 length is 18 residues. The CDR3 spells CASSPYLTTGATQETQYF. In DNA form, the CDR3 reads TGTGCCAGCTCACCATATTTAACGACAGGGGCCACCCAAGAGACCCAGTACTTC.

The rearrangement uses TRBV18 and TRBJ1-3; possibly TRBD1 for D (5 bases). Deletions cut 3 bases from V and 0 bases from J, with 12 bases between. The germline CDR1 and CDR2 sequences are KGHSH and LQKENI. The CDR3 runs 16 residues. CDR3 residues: CASSPRGPNSGNTIYF. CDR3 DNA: TGTGCCAGCTCACCTAGGGGACCGAACTCTGGAAACACCATATATTTT.

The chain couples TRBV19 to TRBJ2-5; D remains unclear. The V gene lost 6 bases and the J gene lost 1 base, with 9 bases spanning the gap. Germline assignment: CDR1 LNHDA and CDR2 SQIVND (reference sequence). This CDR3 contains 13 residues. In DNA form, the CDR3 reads TGTGCCAGTAGACGGCAGCCCCAAGAGACCCAGTACTTC. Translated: CASRRQPQETQYF.

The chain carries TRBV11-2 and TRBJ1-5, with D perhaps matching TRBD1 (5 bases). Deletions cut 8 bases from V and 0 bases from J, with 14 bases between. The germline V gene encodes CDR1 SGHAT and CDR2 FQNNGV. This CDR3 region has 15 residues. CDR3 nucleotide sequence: TGTGCCAGCCTTGGAGGGGCCTATAGCAATCAGCCCCAGCATTTT. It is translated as CASLGGAYSNQPQHF.

The CDR3 here is CASSLRGDGELFF. For the CDR3, the DNA is TGCGCCAGCAGCTTGAGAGGGGACGGGGAGCTGTTTTTT. J is TRBJ2-2 and V is TRBV5-1; perhaps D is TRBD1 or TRBD2 (5 bases each). This CDR3 region has 13 residues. The V gene's germline CDR1 is SGHRS and CDR2 YFSETQ. V was shortened by 1 base and J by 7 bases, with 8 bases between the two germline ends.

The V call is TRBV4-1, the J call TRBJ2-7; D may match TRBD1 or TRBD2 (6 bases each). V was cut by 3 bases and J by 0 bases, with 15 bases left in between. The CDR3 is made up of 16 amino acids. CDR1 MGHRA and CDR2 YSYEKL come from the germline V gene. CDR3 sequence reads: CASSQMGGSSSYEQYF. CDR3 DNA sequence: TGCGCCAGCAGCCAGATGGGGGGCTCAAGCTCCTACGAGCAGTACTTC.

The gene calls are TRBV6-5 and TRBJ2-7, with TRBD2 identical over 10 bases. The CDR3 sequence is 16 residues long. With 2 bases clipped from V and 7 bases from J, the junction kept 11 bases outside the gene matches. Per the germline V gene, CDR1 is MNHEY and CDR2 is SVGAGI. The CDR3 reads CASSYVSSGSWGEQYF. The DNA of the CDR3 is TGTGCCAGCAGTTACGTGTCTAGCGGGAGTTGGGGGGAGCAGTACTTC.

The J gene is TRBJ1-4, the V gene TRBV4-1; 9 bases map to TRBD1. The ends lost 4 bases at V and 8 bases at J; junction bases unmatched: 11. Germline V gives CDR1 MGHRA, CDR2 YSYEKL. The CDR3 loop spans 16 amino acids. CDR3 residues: CASSLTGRGTGEKLFF. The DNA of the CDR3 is TGCGCCAGCAGCCTTACGGGGAGAGGGACAGGGGAAAAACTGTTTTTT.

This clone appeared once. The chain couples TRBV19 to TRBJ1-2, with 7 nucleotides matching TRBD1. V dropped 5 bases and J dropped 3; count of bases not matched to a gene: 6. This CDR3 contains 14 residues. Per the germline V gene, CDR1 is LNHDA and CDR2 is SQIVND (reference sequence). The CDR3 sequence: CASSGTVNDYGYTF. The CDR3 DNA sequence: TGTGCCAGTAGTGGGACAGTTAATGACTATGGCTACACCTTC.

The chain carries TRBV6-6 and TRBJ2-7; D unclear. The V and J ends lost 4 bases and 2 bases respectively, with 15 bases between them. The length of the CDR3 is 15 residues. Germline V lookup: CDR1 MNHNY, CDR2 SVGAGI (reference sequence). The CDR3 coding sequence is TGTGCCAGCAGTTGGGTCCGGCGGAGTCCCTACGAGCAGTACTTC. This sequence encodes CASSWVRRSPYEQYF.

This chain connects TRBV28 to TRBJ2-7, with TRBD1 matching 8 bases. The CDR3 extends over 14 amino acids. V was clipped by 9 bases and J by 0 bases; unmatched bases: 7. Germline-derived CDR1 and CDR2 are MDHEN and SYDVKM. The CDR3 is CASSPGQASYEQYF. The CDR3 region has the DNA TGTGCCAGTTCACCGGGACAGGCCTCCTACGAGCAGTACTTC.

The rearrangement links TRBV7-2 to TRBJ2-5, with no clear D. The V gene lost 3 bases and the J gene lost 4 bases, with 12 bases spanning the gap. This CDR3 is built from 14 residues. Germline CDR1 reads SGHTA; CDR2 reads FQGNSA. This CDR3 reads CASSFMAVPETQYF. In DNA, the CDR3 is TGTGCCAGCAGCTTTATGGCAGTTCCAGAGACCCAGTACTTC.

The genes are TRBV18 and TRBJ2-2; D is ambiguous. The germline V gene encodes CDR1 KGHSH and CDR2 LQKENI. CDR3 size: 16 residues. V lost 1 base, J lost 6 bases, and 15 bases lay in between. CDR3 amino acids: CASSPLSGVHPGELFF. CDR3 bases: TGTGCCAGCTCACCACTATCTGGGGTGCATCCCGGGGAGCTGTTTTTT.

In DNA, the CDR3 is TGTGCCAGCAGTTTCGGGGGGGGAGTCGACTATGGCTACACCTTC. Translated, it gives CASSFGGGVDYGYTF. The chain is built from TRBV5-4 and TRBJ1-2, with D possibly matching TRBD1 (5 bases). Per germline, CDR1 SGHNT and CDR2 YYREEE (reference sequence). V lost 5 bases, J lost 3 bases, and 17 bases lay in between. The CDR3 runs to 15 residues.

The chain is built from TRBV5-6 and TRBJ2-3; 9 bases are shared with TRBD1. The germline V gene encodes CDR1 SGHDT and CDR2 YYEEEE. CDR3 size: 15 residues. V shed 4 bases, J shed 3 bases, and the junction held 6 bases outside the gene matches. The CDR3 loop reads CASSPGTGRTDTQYF. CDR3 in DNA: TGTGCCAGCAGCCCAGGGACAGGGAGAACAGATACGCAGTATTTT.

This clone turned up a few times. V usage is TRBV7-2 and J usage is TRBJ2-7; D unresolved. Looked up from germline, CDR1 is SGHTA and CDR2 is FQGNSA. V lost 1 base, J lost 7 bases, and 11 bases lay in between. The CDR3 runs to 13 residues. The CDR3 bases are TGTGCCAGCAGCTTAGGTTGGTCGAGGGAGCAGTACTTC. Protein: CASSLGWSREQYF.

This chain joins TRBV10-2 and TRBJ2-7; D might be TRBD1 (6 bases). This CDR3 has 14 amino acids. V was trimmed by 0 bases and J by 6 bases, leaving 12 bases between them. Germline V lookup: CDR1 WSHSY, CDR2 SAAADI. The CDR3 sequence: CASSESPGVGEQYF. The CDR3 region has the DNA TGCGCCAGCAGTGAGTCGCCAGGGGTTGGCGAGCAGTACTTC.

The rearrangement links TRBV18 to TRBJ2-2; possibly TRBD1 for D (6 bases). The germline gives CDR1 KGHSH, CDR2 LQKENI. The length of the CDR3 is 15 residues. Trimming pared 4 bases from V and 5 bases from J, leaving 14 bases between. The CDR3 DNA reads TGTGCCAGCTCACTCAGCAGGGGTAGTACCGGGGAGCTGTTTTTT. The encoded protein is CASSLSRGSTGELFF.

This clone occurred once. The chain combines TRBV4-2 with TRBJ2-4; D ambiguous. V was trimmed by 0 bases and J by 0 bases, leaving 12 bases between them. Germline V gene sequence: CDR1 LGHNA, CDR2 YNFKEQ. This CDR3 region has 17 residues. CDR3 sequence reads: CASSQDNGGGAKNIQYF. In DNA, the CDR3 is TGTGCCAGCAGCCAAGATAACGGCGGTGGAGCCAAAAACATTCAGTACTTC.

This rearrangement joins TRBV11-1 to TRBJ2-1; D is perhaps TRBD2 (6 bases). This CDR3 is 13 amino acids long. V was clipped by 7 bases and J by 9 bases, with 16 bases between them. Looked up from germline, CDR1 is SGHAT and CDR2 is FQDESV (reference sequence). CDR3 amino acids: CASNNGGLFEQFF. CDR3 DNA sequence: TGTGCCAGCAACAATGGGGGGTTGTTTGAGCAGTTCTTC.

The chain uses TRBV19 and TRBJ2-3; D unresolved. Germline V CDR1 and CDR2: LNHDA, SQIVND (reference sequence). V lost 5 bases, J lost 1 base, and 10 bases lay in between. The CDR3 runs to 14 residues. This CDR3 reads CASSPRSGTDTQYF. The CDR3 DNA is TGTGCCAGTAGTCCGAGATCAGGCACAGATACGCAGTATTTT.

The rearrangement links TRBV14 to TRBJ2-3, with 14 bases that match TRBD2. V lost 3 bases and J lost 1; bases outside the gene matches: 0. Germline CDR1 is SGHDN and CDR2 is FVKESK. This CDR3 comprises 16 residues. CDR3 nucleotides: TGTGCCAGCAGCCAGACTAGCGGGAGGGGCACAGATACGCAGTATTTT. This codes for CASSQTSGRGTDTQYF.